The 13 T cell receptor beta chains reported below all come from one sample, sequenced in a study of blood T cell repertoires in COVID-19. Libraries were prepared by immunoSEQ multiplex PCR; TCRdb keeps only in-frame clonotypes and omits some of them. The table includes hundreds of thousands of clones, 85% to 90% detected once. Specimen: peripheral blood. These TCRs come from an older man with acute or convalescent COVID-19.

CDR3 protein: CASSLAGSSYNEQFF. The DNA of the CDR3 is TGTGCCAGCAGCTTGGCGGGCAGCTCCTACAATGAGCAGTTCTTC. The chain uses TRBV7-9 and TRBJ2-1; a weak D match, TRBD2 (5 bases). V was shortened by 3 bases and J by 0 bases, with 9 bases between the two germline ends. Germline CDR1 reads SEHNR; CDR2 reads FQNEAQ (reference sequence). There are 15 residues in the CDR3.

The V call is TRBV2, the J call TRBJ2-7; 12 positions agree with TRBD2. The germline V gene encodes CDR1 SNHLY and CDR2 FYNNEI. This CDR3 region has 15 residues. V shed 1 base, J shed 6 bases, and the junction held 4 bases outside the gene matches. The CDR3 nucleotides read TGTGCCAGCAGTGAAGGTGTACTAGCGGGGGGCGAGCAGTACTTC. The encoded protein is CASSEGVLAGGEQYF.

This clone came up a few times. V is TRBV5-1 and J is TRBJ1-5; 7 positions agree with TRBD1. The CDR3 has 14 amino acids. Germline loops: CDR1 SGHRS, CDR2 YFSETQ. With 4 bases clipped from V and 5 bases from J, the junction kept 6 bases outside the gene matches. CDR3 sequence (DNA): TGCGCCAGCAGCATAGGACAGGAAGATCAGCCCCAGCATTTT. It yields the protein CASSIGQEDQPQHF. Filled out from reference TRBV5-1 and TRBJ1-5, the complete variable domain reads KAGVTQTPRYLIKTRGQQVTLSCSPISGHRSVSWYQQTPGQGLQFLFEYFSETQRNKGNFPGRFSGRQFSNSRSEMNVSTLELGDSALYLCASSIGQEDQPQHFGDGTRLSIL.

The V and J genes are TRBV11-2 and TRBJ2-3, with 7 bases fitting TRBD2. V gave up 0 bases and J gave up 4 bases; unmatched junction bases: 1. Germline V gene data show CDR1 as SGHAT and CDR2 as FQNNGV. The CDR3 loop spans 14 amino acids. CDR3 loop: CASSLDRGADTQYF. The CDR3 coding sequence is TGTGCCAGCAGCTTAGATCGGGGGGCAGATACGCAGTATTTT.

V is TRBV5-8 and J is TRBJ2-1; D not resolved. The CDR3 has 14 residues. V was shortened by 6 bases and J by 3 bases, with 13 bases between the two germline ends. Germline CDR1 reads SGHTS; CDR2 reads YDEGEE. CDR3 sequence reads: CASTQDRSYNEQFF. CDR3 in DNA: TGTGCCAGCACCCAAGACCGGAGCTACAATGAGCAGTTCTTC.

The rearrangement uses TRBV19 and TRBJ2-1; TRBD2 matches 9 bases. Germline CDR1 and CDR2: LNHDA and SQIVND (reference sequence). The junction had 0 bases not matched to a gene; V was cut back by 3 bases and J by 0 bases. This CDR3 is 15 amino acids long. The CDR3 spells CASSISGSSYNEQFF. DNA of the CDR3: TGTGCCAGTAGTATTAGCGGGAGCTCCTACAATGAGCAGTTCTTC.

The chain employs TRBV28 and TRBJ2-5; unclear D gene. CDR3 length: 15 residues. V was trimmed by 3 bases and J by 0 bases, leaving 11 bases between them. The germline CDR1 and CDR2 sequences are MDHEN and SYDVKM. The CDR3 nucleotides are TGTGCCAGCAGTTTCGAACTCCCGTACCAAGAGACCCAGTACTTC. It encodes CASSFELPYQETQYF.

This chain links TRBV6-1 with TRBJ2-1; D perhaps matches TRBD2 (6 bases). Trimming removed 0 bases from V and 4 bases from J, with 19 bases in between. The CDR3 is 18 amino acids. The germline CDR1 and CDR2 sequences are MNHNS and SASEGT. This CDR3 reads CASSEALWRRAEYNEQFF. For the CDR3, the DNA is TGTGCCAGCAGTGAAGCGCTCTGGAGGAGGGCCGAATACAATGAGCAGTTCTTC.

The gene calls are TRBV12-3 or TRBV12-4 and TRBJ1-6, with TRBD1 as a possible D gene (5 bases). The CDR3 runs 13 residues. V was cut by 5 bases and J by 6 bases, with 8 bases left in between. The CDR3 here is CASSGAFNSPLHF. CDR3 sequence (DNA): TGTGCCAGCAGTGGGGCCTTTAATTCACCCCTCCACTTT.

This clone was recorded a few times. The CDR3: CASSQRLAESYEQYF. The CDR3 DNA sequence: TGTGCCAGCAGTCAGAGACTAGCGGAATCCTACGAGCAGTACTTC. The chain carries TRBV6-5 and TRBJ2-7; TRBD2 agrees at 9 bases. The trim removed 5 bases at V and 1 base at J, leaving 6 bases unmatched. From germline, CDR1 is MNHEY and CDR2 SVGAGI. The CDR3 is made up of 15 amino acids.

The gene calls are TRBV9 and TRBJ2-2; 9 bases match TRBD1. The germline V gene encodes CDR1 SGDLS and CDR2 YYNGEE. The CDR3 has 15 residues. Unmatched junction bases numbered 3, after V lost 6 bases and J lost 0 bases. This CDR3 is CASTRDRANTGELFF. The CDR3, as DNA: TGTGCCAGCACCCGGGACAGGGCGAACACCGGGGAGCTGTTTTTT.

This chain joins TRBV12-2 and TRBJ2-7; TRBD1 is taken as the D call from the table, unchecked against the DNA. TRBV12-2 is noted as a pseudogene. The CDR3 has 13 amino acids. The CDR3 protein is CASRRGSAYEQYF. CDR3 in DNA: TGTGCAAGTCGCAGGGGATCGGCCTACGAGCAGTACTTC.

The V gene is TRBV14, the J gene TRBJ1-4; 9 nucleotides align to TRBD1. In germline, CDR1 is SGHDN, CDR2 FVKESK. With 4 bases clipped from V and 8 bases from J, the junction kept 11 bases outside the gene matches. The CDR3 contains 16 residues. CDR3 coding DNA: TGTGCCAGCAGCCCCCTCATAGGGACAGGGCCGGAAAAACTGTTTTTT. Translating gives CASSPLIGTGPEKLFF.